The sequence of this T cell receptor (beta chain) was determined in a study of PD-1 blockade in classical Hodgkin lymphoma. Autologous stem cell transplantation was followed by relapse in every patient, and brentuximab vedotin exposure varied. The CDR3 contains 16 residues. The V gene's germline CDR1 is MGHRA and CDR2 YSYEKL. Losses at the gene ends were 1 base for V and 0 bases for J; bases not matched to a gene: 4. This table comes from immunoSEQ multiplex PCR, and its TCRdb copy is limited to in-frame clones, with some not included. The sample contains about 110,000 clones, around 89% of which appear only once.

Sequences were derived from peripheral blood mononuclear cells (PBMCs), sampled before the second cycle of nivolumab. V gene TRBV4-1 combines with J gene TRBJ2-7; 9 nucleotides match TRBD2. The receptor was isolated from a human donor with classical Hodgkin lymphoma. CDR3 DNA sequence: TGCGCCAGCAGCCAAGGAGCGGGAGGCCTCTCCTACGAGCAGTACTTC. Amino acid sequence: CASSQGAGGLSYEQYF.